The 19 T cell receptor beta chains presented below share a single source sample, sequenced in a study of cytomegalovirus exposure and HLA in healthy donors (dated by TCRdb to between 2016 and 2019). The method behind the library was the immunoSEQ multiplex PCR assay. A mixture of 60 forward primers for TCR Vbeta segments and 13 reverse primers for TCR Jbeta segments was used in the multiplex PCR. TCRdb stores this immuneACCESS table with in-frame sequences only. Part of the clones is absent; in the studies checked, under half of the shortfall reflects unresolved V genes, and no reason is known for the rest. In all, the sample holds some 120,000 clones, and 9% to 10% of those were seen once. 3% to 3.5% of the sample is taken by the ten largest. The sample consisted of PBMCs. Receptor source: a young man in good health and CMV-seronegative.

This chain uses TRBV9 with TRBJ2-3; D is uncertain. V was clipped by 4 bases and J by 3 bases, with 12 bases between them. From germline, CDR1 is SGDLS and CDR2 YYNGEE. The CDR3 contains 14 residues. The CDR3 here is CASSPRQITDTQYF. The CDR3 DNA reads TGTGCCAGCAGCCCCCGCCAGATTACAGATACGCAGTATTTT.

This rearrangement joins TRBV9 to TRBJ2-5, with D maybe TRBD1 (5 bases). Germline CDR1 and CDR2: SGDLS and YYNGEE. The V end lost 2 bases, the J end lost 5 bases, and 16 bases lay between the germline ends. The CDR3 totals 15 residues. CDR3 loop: CASSVQGSKGETQYF. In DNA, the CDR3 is TGTGCCAGCAGCGTGCAGGGCTCCAAGGGGGAGACCCAGTACTTC.

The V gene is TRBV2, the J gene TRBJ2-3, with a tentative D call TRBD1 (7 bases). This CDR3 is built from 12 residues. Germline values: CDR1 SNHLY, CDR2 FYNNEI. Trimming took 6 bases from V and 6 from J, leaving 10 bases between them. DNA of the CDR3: TGTGCCAGCAGCAGGGGGACTGATACGCAGTATTTT. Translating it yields CASSRGTDTQYF.

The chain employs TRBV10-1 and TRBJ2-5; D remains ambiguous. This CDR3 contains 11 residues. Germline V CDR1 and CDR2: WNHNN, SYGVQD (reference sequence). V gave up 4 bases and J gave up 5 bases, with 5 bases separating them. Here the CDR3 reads CASSVGETQYF. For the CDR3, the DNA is TGCGCCAGCAGTGTCGGGGAGACCCAGTACTTC.

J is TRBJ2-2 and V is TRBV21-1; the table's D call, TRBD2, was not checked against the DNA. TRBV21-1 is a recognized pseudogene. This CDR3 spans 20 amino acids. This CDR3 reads CASSPHPRLAGGVGTGELFF. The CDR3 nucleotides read TGTGCCAGCAGCCCTCATCCGCGGCTAGCGGGAGGAGTAGGCACCGGGGAGCTGTTTTTT.

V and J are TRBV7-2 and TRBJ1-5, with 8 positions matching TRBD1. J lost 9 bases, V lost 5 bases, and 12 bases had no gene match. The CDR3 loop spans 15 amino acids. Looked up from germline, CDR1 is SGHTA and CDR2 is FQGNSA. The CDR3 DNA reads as TGTGCCAGCAGCAACCAAGGACAGGGTGTTCCGCCCCAGCATTTT. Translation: CASSNQGQGVPPQHF.

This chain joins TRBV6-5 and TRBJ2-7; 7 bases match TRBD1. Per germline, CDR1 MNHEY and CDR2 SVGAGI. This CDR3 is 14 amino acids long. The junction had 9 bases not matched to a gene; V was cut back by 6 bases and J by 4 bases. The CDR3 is CASSSGTEIYEQYF. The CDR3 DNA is TGTGCCAGCAGCTCCGGGACAGAGATTTACGAGCAGTACTTC.

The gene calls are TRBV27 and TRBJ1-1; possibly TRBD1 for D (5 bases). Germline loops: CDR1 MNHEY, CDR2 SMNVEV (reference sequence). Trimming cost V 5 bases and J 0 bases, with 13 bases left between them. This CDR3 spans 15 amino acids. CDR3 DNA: TGTGCCAGCAGTCCCCGGGGGAGGATGAACACTGAAGCTTTCTTT. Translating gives CASSPRGRMNTEAFF.

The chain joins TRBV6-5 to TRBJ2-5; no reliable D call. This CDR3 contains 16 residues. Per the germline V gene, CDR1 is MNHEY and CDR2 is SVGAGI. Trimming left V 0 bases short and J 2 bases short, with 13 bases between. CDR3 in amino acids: CASSYSRKRPQETQYF. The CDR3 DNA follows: TGTGCCAGCAGTTACTCGAGGAAAAGGCCACAAGAGACCCAGTACTTC.

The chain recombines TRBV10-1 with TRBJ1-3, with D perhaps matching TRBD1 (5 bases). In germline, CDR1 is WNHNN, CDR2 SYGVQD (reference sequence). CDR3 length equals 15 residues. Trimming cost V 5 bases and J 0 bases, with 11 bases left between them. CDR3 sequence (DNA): TGCGCCAGCAGTCTTGGACACGACTCTGGAAACACCATATATTTT. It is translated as CASSLGHDSGNTIYF.

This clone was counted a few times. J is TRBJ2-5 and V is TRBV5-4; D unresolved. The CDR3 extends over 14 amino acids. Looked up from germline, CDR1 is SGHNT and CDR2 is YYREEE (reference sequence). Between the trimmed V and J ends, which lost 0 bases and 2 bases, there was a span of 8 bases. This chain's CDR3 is CASSLVDWQETQYF. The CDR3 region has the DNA TGTGCCAGCAGCTTGGTAGATTGGCAAGAGACCCAGTACTTC.

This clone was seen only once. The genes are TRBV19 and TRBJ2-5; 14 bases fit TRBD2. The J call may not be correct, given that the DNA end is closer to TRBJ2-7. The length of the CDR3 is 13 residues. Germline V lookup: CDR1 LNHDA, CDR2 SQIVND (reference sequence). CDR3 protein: CASRLAGGSEQYF. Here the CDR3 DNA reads TGTGCCAGCAGACTAGCGGGAGGGTCCGAGCAGTACTTC.

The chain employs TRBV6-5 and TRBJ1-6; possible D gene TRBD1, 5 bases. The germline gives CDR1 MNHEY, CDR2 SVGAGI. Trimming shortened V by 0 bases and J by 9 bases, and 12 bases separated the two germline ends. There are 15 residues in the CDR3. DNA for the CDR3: TGTGCCAGCAGTTACTCGAGTCCTAGGGGTTCACCCCTCCACTTT. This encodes CASSYSSPRGSPLHF.

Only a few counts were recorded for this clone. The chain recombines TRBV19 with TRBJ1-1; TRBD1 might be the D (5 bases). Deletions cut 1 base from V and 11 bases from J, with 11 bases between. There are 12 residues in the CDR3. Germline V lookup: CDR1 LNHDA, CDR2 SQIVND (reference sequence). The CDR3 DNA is TGTGCCAGTAGTATAGGCGGGGGGGAGGCTTTCTTT. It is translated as CASSIGGGEAFF.

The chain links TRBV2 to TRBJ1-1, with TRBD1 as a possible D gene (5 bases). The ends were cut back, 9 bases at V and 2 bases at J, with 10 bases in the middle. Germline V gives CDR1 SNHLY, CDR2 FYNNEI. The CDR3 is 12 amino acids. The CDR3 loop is CARTQGNTEAFF. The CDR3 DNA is TGTGCCAGAACCCAGGGAAACACTGAAGCTTTCTTT.

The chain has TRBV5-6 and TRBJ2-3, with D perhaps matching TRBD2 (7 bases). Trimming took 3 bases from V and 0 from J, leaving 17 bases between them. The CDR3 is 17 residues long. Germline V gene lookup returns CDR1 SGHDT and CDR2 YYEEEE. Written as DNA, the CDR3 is TGTGCCAGCAGCTCCTTCGTGGGGGGGCGGAGCACAGATACGCAGTATTTT. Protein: CASSSFVGGRSTDTQYF. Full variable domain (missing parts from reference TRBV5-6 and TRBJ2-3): DAGVTQSPTHLIKTRGQQVTLRCSPKSGHDTVSWYQQALGQGPQFIFQYYEEEERQRGNFPDRFSGHQFPNYSSELNVNALLLGDSALYLCASSSFVGGRSTDTQYFGPGTRLTVL.

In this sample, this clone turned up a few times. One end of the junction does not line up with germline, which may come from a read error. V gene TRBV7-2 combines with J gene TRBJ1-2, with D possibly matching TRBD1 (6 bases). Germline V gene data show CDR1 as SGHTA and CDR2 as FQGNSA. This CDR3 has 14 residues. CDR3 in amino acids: CAGRPRDTNYGYTF. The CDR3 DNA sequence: TGTGCCGGCAGACCACGGGACACCAACTATGGCTACACCTTC.

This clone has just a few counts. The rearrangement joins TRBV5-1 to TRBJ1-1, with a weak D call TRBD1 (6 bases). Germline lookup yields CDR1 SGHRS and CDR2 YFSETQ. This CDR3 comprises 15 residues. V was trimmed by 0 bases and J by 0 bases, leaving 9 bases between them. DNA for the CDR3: TGCGCCAGCAGCTTGGTGTCAGGGGTGAACACTGAAGCTTTCTTT. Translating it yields CASSLVSGVNTEAFF.

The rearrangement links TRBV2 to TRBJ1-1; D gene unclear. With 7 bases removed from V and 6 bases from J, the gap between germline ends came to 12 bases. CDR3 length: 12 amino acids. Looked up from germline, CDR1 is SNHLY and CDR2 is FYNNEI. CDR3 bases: TGTGCCAGCACCCTTCGAGTGGCTGAAGCTTTCTTT. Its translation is CASTLRVAEAFF.